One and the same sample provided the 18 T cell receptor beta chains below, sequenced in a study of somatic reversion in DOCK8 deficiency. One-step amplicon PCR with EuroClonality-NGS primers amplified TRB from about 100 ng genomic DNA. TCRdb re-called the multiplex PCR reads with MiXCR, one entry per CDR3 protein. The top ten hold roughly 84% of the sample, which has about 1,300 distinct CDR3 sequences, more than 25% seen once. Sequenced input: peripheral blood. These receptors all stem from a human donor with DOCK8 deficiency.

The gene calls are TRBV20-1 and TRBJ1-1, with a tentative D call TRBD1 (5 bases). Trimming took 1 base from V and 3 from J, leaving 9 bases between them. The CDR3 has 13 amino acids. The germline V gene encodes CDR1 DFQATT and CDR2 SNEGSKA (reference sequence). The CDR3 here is CSARGQGDTEAFF. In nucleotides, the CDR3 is TGCAGTGCTAGAGGGCAGGGTGACACTGAAGCTTTCTTT.

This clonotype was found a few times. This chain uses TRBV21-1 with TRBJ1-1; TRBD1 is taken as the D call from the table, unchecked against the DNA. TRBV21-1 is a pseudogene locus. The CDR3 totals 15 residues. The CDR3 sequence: CASSKYQVGTAEAFF. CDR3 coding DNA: TGTGCCAGCAGCAAATACCAAGTCGGGACAGCTGAAGCTTTCTTT.

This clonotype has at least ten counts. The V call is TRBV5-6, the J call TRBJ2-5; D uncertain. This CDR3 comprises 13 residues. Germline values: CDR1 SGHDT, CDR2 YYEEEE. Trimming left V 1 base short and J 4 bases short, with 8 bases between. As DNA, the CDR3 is TGTGCCAGCAGCTTGTGGCAGCGAGAGACCCAGTACTTC. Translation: CASSLWQRETQYF.

CDR3 sequence reads: CASSIRRAGAEAFF. In DNA, the CDR3 is TGTGCCAGCAGTATAAGACGGGCGGGGGCTGAAGCTTTCTTT. The J gene is TRBJ1-1, the V gene TRBV27; TRBD1 might be the D (5 bases). CDR3 length equals 14 residues. V shed 5 bases and J shed 6 bases, with 16 bases lying between them. Looked up from germline, CDR1 is MNHEY and CDR2 is SMNVEV (reference sequence).

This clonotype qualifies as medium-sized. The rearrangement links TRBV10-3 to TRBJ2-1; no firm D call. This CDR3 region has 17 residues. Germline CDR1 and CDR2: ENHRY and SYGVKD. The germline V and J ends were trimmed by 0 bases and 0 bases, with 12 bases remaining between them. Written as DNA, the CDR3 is TGTGCCATCAGTGAGTCAAAGGGAATCCCCTCCTACAATGAGCAGTTCTTC. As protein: CAISESKGIPSYNEQFF.

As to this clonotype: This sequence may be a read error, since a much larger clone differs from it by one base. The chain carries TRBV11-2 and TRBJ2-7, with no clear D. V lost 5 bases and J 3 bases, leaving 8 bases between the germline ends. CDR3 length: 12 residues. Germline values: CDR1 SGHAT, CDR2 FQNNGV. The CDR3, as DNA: TGTGCCAGCAGCCCCCGGAACTACGAGCAGTACTTC. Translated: CASSPRNYEQYF.

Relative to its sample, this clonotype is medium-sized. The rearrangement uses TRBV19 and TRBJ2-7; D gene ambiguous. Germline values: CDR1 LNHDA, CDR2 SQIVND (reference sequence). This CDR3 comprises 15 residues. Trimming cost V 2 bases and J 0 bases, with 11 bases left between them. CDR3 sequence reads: CASSIWRTSSYEQYF. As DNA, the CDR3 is TGTGCCAGTAGTATATGGCGGACGAGCTCCTACGAGCAGTACTTC.

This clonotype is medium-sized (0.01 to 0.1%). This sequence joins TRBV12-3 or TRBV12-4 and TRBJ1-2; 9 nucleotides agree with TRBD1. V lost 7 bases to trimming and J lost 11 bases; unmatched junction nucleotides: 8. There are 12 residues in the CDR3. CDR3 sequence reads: CASTYRGLGYTF. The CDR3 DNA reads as TGTGCCAGCACTTACAGGGGGCTGGGGTACACCTTC.

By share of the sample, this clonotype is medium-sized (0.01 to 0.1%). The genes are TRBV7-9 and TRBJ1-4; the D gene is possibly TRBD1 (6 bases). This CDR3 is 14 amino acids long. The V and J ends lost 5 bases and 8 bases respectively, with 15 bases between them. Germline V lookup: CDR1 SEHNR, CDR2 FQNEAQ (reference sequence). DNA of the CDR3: TGTGCCAGCAGCCAATCGACAGGAGGGGAAAAACTGTTTTTT. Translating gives CASSQSTGGEKLFF.

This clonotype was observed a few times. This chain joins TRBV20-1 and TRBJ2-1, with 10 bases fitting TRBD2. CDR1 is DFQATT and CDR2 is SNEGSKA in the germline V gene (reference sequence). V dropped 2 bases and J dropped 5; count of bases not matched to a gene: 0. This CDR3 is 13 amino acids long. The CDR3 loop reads CSARSGRDNEQFF. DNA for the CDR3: TGCAGTGCTAGAAGCGGGAGGGACAATGAGCAGTTCTTC.

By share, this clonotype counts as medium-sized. The DNA of the CDR3 is TGTGCCAGCTCCTCACAGGGATACTCCTACAATGAGCAGTTCTTC. It codes for CASSSQGYSYNEQFF. The chain is built from TRBV12-3 or TRBV12-4 and TRBJ2-1; maybe TRBD1 (6 bases). The CDR3 has 15 amino acids. The V end was cut by 8 bases, the J end by 0 bases, with 14 bases between.

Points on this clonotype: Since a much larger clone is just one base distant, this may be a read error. DNA of the CDR3: TGTGCCAGCAGCTTAATGAGAGGCGAGCAGTGCTTC. This codes for CASSLMRGEQCF. The chain carries TRBV11-2 and TRBJ2-7; D remains ambiguous. The CDR3 is 12 residues long. The germline V gene encodes CDR1 SGHAT and CDR2 FQNNGV.

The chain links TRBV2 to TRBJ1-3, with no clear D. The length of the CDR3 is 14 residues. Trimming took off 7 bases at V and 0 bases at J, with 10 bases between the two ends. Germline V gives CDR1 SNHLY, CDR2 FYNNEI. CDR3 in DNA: TGTGCCAGCACTGCACAATACTCTGGAAACACCATATATTTT. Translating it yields CASTAQYSGNTIYF.

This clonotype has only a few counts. The CDR3 coding sequence is TGTGCCAGCAGGCCCTCGGGGGCCAACGTCCTGACTTTC. Translating it yields CASRPSGANVLTF. This chain links TRBV12-3 or TRBV12-4 with TRBJ2-6, with unresolved D. The CDR3 has 13 amino acids. V was clipped by 6 bases and J by 4 bases, with 7 bases between them.

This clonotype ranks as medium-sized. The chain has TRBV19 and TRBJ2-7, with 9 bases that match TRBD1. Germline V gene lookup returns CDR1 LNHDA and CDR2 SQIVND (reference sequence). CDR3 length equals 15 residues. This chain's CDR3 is CWAGTGRKSSYEQYV. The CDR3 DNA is TGTTGGGCCGGGACAGGGCGTAAGAGCTCCTACGAGCAGTACGTC.

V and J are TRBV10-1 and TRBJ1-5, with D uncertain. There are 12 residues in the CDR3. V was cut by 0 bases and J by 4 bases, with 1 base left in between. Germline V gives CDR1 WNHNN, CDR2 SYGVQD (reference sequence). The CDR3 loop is CASSESNQPQHF. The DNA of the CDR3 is TGCGCCAGCAGTGAGTCTAATCAGCCCCAGCATTTT.

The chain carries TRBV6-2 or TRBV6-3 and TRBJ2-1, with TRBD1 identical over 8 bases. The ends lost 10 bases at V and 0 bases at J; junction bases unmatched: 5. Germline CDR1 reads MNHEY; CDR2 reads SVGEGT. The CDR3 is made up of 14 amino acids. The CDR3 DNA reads TGTGCCACGAACAGGGGGAGCTCCTACAATGAGCAGTTCTTC. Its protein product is CATNRGSSYNEQFF.

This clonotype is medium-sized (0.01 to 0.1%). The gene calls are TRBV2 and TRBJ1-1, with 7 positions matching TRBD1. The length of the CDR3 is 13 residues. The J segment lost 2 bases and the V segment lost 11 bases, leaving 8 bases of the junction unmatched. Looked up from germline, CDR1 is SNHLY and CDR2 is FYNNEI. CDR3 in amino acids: CALTGQANTEAFF. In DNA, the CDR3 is TGTGCCTTGACCGGACAGGCCAACACTGAAGCTTTCTTT.